Following are 21 T cell receptor beta chains from one sample sequenced in a study of Graves' ophthalmopathy and Graves' hyperthyroidism. RNA transcripts yielded amplified TCR beta CDR3 regions. The library came from an HTBI-primed first-round RT-PCR and a second-round multiplex PCR. In TCRdb, the multiplex PCR reads were re-called with MiXCR into one record per CDR3 protein. The sample carries approximately 1.2 million distinct CDR3 sequences, about 35% recorded once. Input material: peripheral blood or thyroid tissue (not recorded which). Receptors originate from an adult man with Graves' hyperthyroidism.

The chain employs TRBV7-9 and TRBJ2-2; D perhaps matches TRBD1 (7 bases). This CDR3 is built from 16 residues. The germline CDR1 and CDR2 sequences are SEHNR and FQNEAQ (reference sequence). V shed 11 bases and J shed 0 bases, with 19 bases lying between them. In DNA form, the CDR3 reads TGTGCCCGTGGGCCGTCAGGGGGGCCGAACACCGGGGAGCTGTTTTTT. Translating gives CARGPSGGPNTGELFF.

A few counts support this clonotype. The chain links TRBV6-1 to TRBJ2-7; D not resolved. The CDR3 has 14 residues. CDR1 and CDR2 (germline): MNHNS, SASEGT. Trimming removed 5 bases at V and 0 bases at J, with 11 bases between. CDR3 sequence reads: CASSWIPSSYEQYF. CDR3 sequence (DNA): TGTGCCAGCAGTTGGATACCGAGCTCCTACGAGCAGTACTTC.

V and J are TRBV10-3 and TRBJ2-3; D is unclear. There are 13 residues in the CDR3. V was trimmed by 3 bases and J by 6 bases, leaving 10 bases between them. Germline V gives CDR1 ENHRY, CDR2 SYGVKD. The CDR3, as DNA: TGTGCCATCAGTGACCCGACCCCCGATACGCAGTATTTT. Translation: CAISDPTPDTQYF.

This clonotype was detected only a few times. This rearrangement joins TRBV10-3 to TRBJ1-1, with 10 bases that match TRBD1. This CDR3 is 14 amino acids long. V trimming: 6 bases; J trimming: 1 base; junction bases outside the gene matches: 2. The germline CDR1 and CDR2 sequences are ENHRY and SYGVKD. The CDR3 loop is CAIRRDRGNTEAFF. CDR3 sequence (DNA): TGTGCCATCAGACGGGACAGGGGGAACACTGAAGCTTTCTTT.

This clonotype turned up a few times. Compared with germline, one end of the junction differs, possibly owing to a read error. This chain joins TRBV7-9 and TRBJ1-1; TRBD1 matches at 9 bases. Per the germline V gene, CDR1 is SEHNR and CDR2 is FQNEAQ (reference sequence). The CDR3 totals 13 residues. The CDR3: CASSLSGQGWIRF. Here the CDR3 DNA reads TGTGCCAGCAGCTTATCGGGACAGGGCTGGATCAGGTTT.

Comments on this clonotype: The junction departs from the called germline gene at one end, perhaps through a read error. The V call is TRBV7-3, the J call TRBJ1-6; D uncertain. Germline V gene lookup returns CDR1 SGHTA and CDR2 FQGTGA. This CDR3 comprises 17 residues. CDR3 bases: TGTGCCAGCAGTCGGCCGCACGTGGGTTGGCGTAATTCATCCCTCCACTTT. Protein product: CASSRPHVGWRNSSLHF.

This clonotype was recorded a few times. V and J are TRBV6-6 and TRBJ2-7; 7 nucleotides align to TRBD1. Germline CDR1 and CDR2: MNHNY and SVGAGI (reference sequence). The junction had 12 bases not matched to a gene; V was cut back by 8 bases and J by 5 bases. The CDR3 runs to 14 residues. The CDR3: CASSPREGADEQYF. The CDR3 DNA follows: TGTGCCAGCTCCCCGCGCGAGGGGGCCGACGAGCAGTACTTC.

This clonotype was seen many times. V is TRBV2 and J is TRBJ2-7, with 14 bases lining up with TRBD2. V gave up 8 bases and J gave up 6 bases; unmatched junction bases: 3. The length of the CDR3 is 13 residues. Looked up from germline, CDR1 is SNHLY and CDR2 is FYNNEI. CDR3 nucleotide sequence: TGTGCCAGCGAGGGACTAGCGGGGGTCGAGCAGTACTTC. Translating gives CASEGLAGVEQYF. Full variable domain (rest looked up from reference TRBV2 and TRBJ2-7): EPEVTQTPSHQVTQMGQEVILRCVPISNHLYFYWYRQILGQKVEFLVSFYNNEISEKSEIFDDQFSVERPDGSNFTLKIRSTKLEDSAMYFCASEGLAGVEQYFGPGTRLTVT.

The table lists this clonotype with a few counts. V and J are TRBV7-2 and TRBJ1-5; D is perhaps TRBD1 (6 bases). This CDR3 spans 14 amino acids. CDR1 and CDR2 (germline): SGHTA, FQGNSA. V lost 5 bases to trimming and J lost 5 bases, with 13 bases between them. The CDR3 sequence: CASSQGQQHQPQHF. The CDR3 bases are TGTGCCAGCAGCCAAGGACAGCAACATCAGCCCCAGCATTTT.

V gene TRBV25-1 combines with J gene TRBJ1-2; D not resolved. The ends were cut back, 3 bases at V and 11 bases at J, with 16 bases in the middle. Germline values: CDR1 MGHDK, CDR2 SYGVNS. The CDR3 totals 13 residues. Here the CDR3 reads CASSDRLYGGYTF. DNA of the CDR3: TGTGCCAGCAGTGACAGACTCTATGGAGGGTACACCTTC.

Many counts were recorded for this clonotype. CDR3 protein: CSVAGQGTFTEAFF. DNA of the CDR3: TGCAGCGTTGCGGGGCAGGGGACCTTCACTGAAGCTTTCTTT. The genes are TRBV29-1 and TRBJ1-1; maybe TRBD1 (6 bases). CDR1 and CDR2 from the germline V gene are SQVTM and ANQGSEA. V was pared by 4 bases and J by 4 bases, with 16 bases between. The length of the CDR3 is 14 residues.

This clonotype was picked up a small number of times. V gene TRBV20-1 combines with J gene TRBJ2-2; 13 bases are shared with TRBD2. The length of the CDR3 is 21 residues. V shed 0 bases and J 1 base; nucleotides not matched to a gene: 14. Germline loops: CDR1 DFQATT, CDR2 SNEGSKA (reference sequence). This CDR3 is CSARDILRGLAGLMNTGELFF. The CDR3 region has the DNA TGCAGTGCTAGAGATATCCTGAGGGGACTAGCGGGACTGATGAACACCGGGGAGCTGTTTTTT.

This clonotype was seen at least ten times. This chain connects TRBV9 to TRBJ2-7; D is possibly TRBD1 or TRBD2 (5 bases each). V was trimmed by 3 bases and J by 2 bases, leaving 12 bases between them. CDR3 size: 14 residues. Germline V gene data show CDR1 as SGDLS and CDR2 as YYNGEE. The CDR3 sequence is CASSAGTLPYEQYF. The CDR3 DNA follows: TGTGCCAGCAGCGCCGGGACCCTCCCCTACGAGCAGTACTTC.

On this clonotype itself: This may stem from a read error, because a much larger clone lies one nucleotide away. The J gene is TRBJ1-3, the V gene TRBV7-8, with D unresolved. Germline-derived CDR1 and CDR2 are SGHVS and FQNEAQ. The CDR3 covers 17 residues. The CDR3 region has the DNA TGTGCCAGCAGCTTAGATGTTTTGGGTCCCCCTGGAAACAGCATATATTTT. It encodes CASSLDVLGPPGNSIYF. Full variable domain (rest looked up from reference TRBV7-8 and TRBJ1-3): GAGVSQSPRYKVAKRGQDVALRCDPISGHVSLFWYQQALGQGPEFLTYFQNEAQLDKSGLPSDRFFAERPEGSVSTLKIQRTQQEDSAVYLCASSLDVLGPPGNSIYFGEGSWLTVV.

Details on this clonotype: This may be a read error, as it is one base from a much larger clone. The V call is TRBV20-1, the J call TRBJ1-2; no definite D call. V lost 6 bases to trimming and J lost 1 base, with 9 bases between them. The length of the CDR3 is 12 residues. CDR1 DFQATT and CDR2 SNEGSKA come from the germline V gene (reference sequence). CDR3 loop: CSAGSHNYGYTF. The CDR3 region has the DNA TGCAGTGCGGGCAGTCATAACTATGGCTACACCTTC.

This chain uses TRBV20-1 with TRBJ1-1, with 9 bases matching TRBD1. Per germline, CDR1 DFQATT and CDR2 SNEGSKA (reference sequence). V gave up 8 bases and J gave up 3 bases; unmatched junction bases: 10. The CDR3 is 14 residues long. Written as DNA, the CDR3 is TGCAGTTCGAAGGGGGGACAGGGTCACACTGAAGCTTTCTTT. Translated, it gives CSSKGGQGHTEAFF.

The chain combines TRBV30 with TRBJ1-2; TRBD1 is a possible D gene (5 bases). The CDR3 spans 12 residues. The V gene lost 0 bases and the J gene lost 8 bases, with 10 bases spanning the gap. Per the germline V gene, CDR1 is GTSNPN and CDR2 is SVGIG (reference sequence). In nucleotides, the CDR3 is TGTGCCTGGAGTGTACAAAGGGGCGGCTACACCTTC. It yields the protein CAWSVQRGGYTF. The entire variable domain, with the rest obtained from reference TRBV30 and TRBJ1-2, is as follows: SQTIHQWPATLVQPVGSPLSLECTVEGTSNPNLYWYRQAAGRGLQLLFYSVGIGQISSEVPQNLSASRPQDRQFILSSKKLLLSDSGFYLCAWSVQRGGYTFGSGTRLTVV.

Concerning this clonotype itself: One end of the junction fails to match germline, which may point to a read error. The chain is built from TRBV13 and TRBJ2-7; D unclear. Germline CDR1 reads PRHDT; CDR2 reads FYEKMQ (reference sequence). There are 17 residues in the CDR3. The CDR3 loop reads CASTLKIRSGTPYEQYF. The CDR3, as DNA: TGTGCCAGCACCTTAAAGATAAGGTCGGGTACCCCCTACGAGCAGTACTTC.

There are a few counts of this clonotype. CDR3 nucleotides: TGTGCCTGGAGTGTAGGGTATGATCAGCCCCAGCATTTT. Translation gives CAWSVGYDQPQHF. The chain carries TRBV30 and TRBJ1-5; D is undetermined. In germline, CDR1 is GTSNPN, CDR2 SVGIG (reference sequence). Between the trimmed V and J ends, which lost 0 bases and 5 bases, there was a span of 8 bases. The CDR3 consists of 13 residues.

Ten or more counts support this clonotype. This chain joins TRBV7-6 and TRBJ1-5, with a possible D match to TRBD1 (5 bases). The CDR3 runs to 13 residues. Trimming pared 11 bases from V and 7 bases from J, leaving 18 bases between. Looked up from germline, CDR1 is SGHVS and CDR2 is FNYEAQ. The DNA for the CDR3 is TGTGCCTCCTCGGATGGGGGTGGGCAGCCCCAGCATTTT. Encoded protein: CASSDGGGQPQHF.

The chain joins TRBV2 to TRBJ1-1; the D gene is possibly TRBD1 (5 bases). CDR1 is SNHLY, CDR2 FYNNEI, per germline. Trimming left V 8 bases short and J 2 bases short, with 9 bases between. The CDR3 covers 12 residues. The CDR3 sequence: CASGGTNTEAFF. Written as DNA, the CDR3 is TGTGCCAGCGGGGGAACTAACACTGAAGCTTTCTTT. The whole variable domain, filled in from reference TRBV2 and TRBJ1-1, reads EPEVTQTPSHQVTQMGQEVILRCVPISNHLYFYWYRQILGQKVEFLVSFYNNEISEKSEIFDDQFSVERPDGSNFTLKIRSTKLEDSAMYFCASGGTNTEAFFGQGTRLTVV.